The clone carrying this T cell receptor (beta chain) was seen a handful of times. These data are taken from a study of blood T cell repertoires in COVID-19. Study context: T cells, B-cell-depleted T cells, or PBMCs provided the cDNA or gDNA that served as material.

Sequenced by immunoSEQ multiplex PCR; TCRdb stores in-frame clones only, minus some. There are more than 90,000 clones in the sample; roughly 84% occur only once, and 9.5% to 15% lies in the top ten. V dropped 4 bases and J dropped 3 bases, with 26 bases sitting between them. The CDR3 spans 19 residues. The V gene's germline CDR1 is MGHRA and CDR2 YSYEKL. The source material was peripheral blood. The chain uses TRBV4-1 and TRBJ2-3, with TRBD2 as a possible D gene (5 bases). The clonotype was recovered from a human donor in a cohort sampled during active COVID-19. The chain's CDR3 is CASSPSQFRRPGSTDTQYF. The CDR3 DNA follows: TGCGCCAGCAGCCCATCCCAGTTTAGGCGACCGGGGAGTACAGATACGCAGTATTTT.